The entry that follows covers one TCR beta chain sequence. The data were taken from a study of blood T cell repertoires in COVID-19. Produced via immunoSEQ multiplex PCR; TCRdb's table is partial and in-frame only. The sample carries approximately 250,000 clones, 86% recorded once. This CDR3 is built from 14 residues. In germline, CDR1 is ENHRY, CDR2 SYGVKD. V was trimmed by 0 bases and J by 4 bases, leaving 6 bases between them. The clonotype was recovered from a woman over 75 with COVID-19, enrolled during active disease. The sequenced sample consisted of peripheral blood. The V gene is TRBV10-3, the J gene TRBJ2-2; perhaps TRBD2 as D (6 bases). CDR3 amino acids: CAISESAGTGELFF. The CDR3 coding sequence is TGTGCCATCAGTGAGTCAGCGGGCACCGGGGAGCTGTTTTTT.